The 29 T cell receptor beta chains in this list originate from one sample, sequenced in a study of blood T cell repertoires in COVID-19 (TCRdb year 2020). The method was the immunoSEQ multiplex PCR assay. The table was pulled from immuneACCESS by TCRdb, which kept in-frame rearrangements only. Such tables lose some clones; where checked, under half of the loss comes from unresolved V genes, and the rest has no known cause. The sample data list around 54,000 clones, and approximately 88% of these were observed just once. The ten largest make up roughly 2.2% of the sample. Specimen: peripheral blood. The receptors originated from a human donor in a cohort sampled during active COVID-19.

This clone was observed once. At one end, the junction sequence differs from germline, possibly due to a read error. The chain has TRBV5-4 and TRBJ2-5; 8 bases match TRBD1. Germline-derived CDR1 and CDR2 are SGHNT and YYREEE (reference sequence). This CDR3 is built from 15 residues. In DNA form, the CDR3 reads TGTGCCAGCAGCTTCGGACAGGGATGGGAAGAAACCCAGTACTTC. It codes for CASSFGQGWEETQYF.

This clone showed up just once. In nucleotides, the CDR3 is TGCAGCGCCACCCAGGGGGCAGGAGGCTACACCTTC. As protein: CSATQGAGGYTF. The gene calls are TRBV29-1 and TRBJ1-2, with 8 positions matching TRBD1. The CDR3 is 12 amino acids. CDR1 SQVTM and CDR2 ANQGSEA come from the germline V gene. Losses at the gene ends were 7 bases for V and 8 bases for J; bases not matched to a gene: 9.

V is TRBV4-3 and J is TRBJ2-6; D gene ambiguous. V gave up 4 bases and J gave up 0 bases, with 10 bases separating them. The CDR3 runs 16 residues. Per germline, CDR1 LGHNA and CDR2 YSLEER. The chain's CDR3 is CASSLKPGSGANVLTF. In nucleotides, the CDR3 is TGCGCCAGCAGCCTTAAACCAGGCTCTGGGGCCAACGTCCTGACTTTC.

The V and J genes are TRBV19 and TRBJ2-1; D gene uncertain. The V gene lost 0 bases and the J gene lost 4 bases, with 13 bases spanning the gap. CDR1 is LNHDA and CDR2 is SQIVND in the germline V gene (reference sequence). CDR3 size: 16 residues. CDR3 sequence reads: CASSIDDSSSYNEQFF. CDR3 DNA: TGTGCCAGTAGTATAGATGATAGTTCTTCTTACAATGAGCAGTTCTTC.

J is TRBJ2-7 and V is TRBV5-1, with 7 bases matching TRBD2. The V segment lost 1 base and the J segment 2 bases; nucleotides outside the gene matches: 9. CDR1 is SGHRS, CDR2 YFSETQ, per germline. CDR3 length: 16 amino acids. The CDR3 nucleotides are TGCGCCAGCAGCTTGCGGGGGGAAGTTACTACCTACGAGCAGTACTTC. Protein product: CASSLRGEVTTYEQYF.

The gene calls are TRBV5-1 and TRBJ2-5, with 7 nucleotides matching TRBD2. CDR3 length equals 16 residues. Germline CDR1 SGHRS, CDR2 YFSETQ. Unmatched junction bases numbered 12, after V lost 0 bases and J lost 7 bases. The CDR3 reads CASSLARAAGDVTQYF. The CDR3 bases are TGCGCCAGCAGCTTGGCGCGCGCGGCGGGAGATGTGACCCAGTACTTC. Based on the CDR3 plus reference TRBV5-1 and TRBJ2-5, the full variable domain is KAGVTQTPRYLIKTRGQQVTLSCSPISGHRSVSWYQQTPGQGLQFLFEYFSETQRNKGNFPGRFSGRQFSNSRSEMNVSTLELGDSALYLCASSLARAAGDVTQYFGPGTRLLVL.

This clone was seen only once. V and J are TRBV30 and TRBJ2-2; possible D gene TRBD1, 5 bases. The germline CDR1 and CDR2 sequences are GTSNPN and SVGIG (reference sequence). V was clipped by 4 bases and J by 6 bases, with 9 bases between them. The CDR3 consists of 12 residues. DNA for the CDR3: TGTGCCTGGACAGGGAATGCCGGGGAGCTGTTTTTT. This sequence encodes CAWTGNAGELFF.

The chain joins TRBV9 to TRBJ2-1, with TRBD2 matching 9 bases. The CDR3 runs to 16 residues. After removal of 1 base from V and 6 bases from J, the junction contained 8 bases not matched to a gene. Germline values: CDR1 SGDLS, CDR2 YYNGEE. CDR3 DNA: TGTGCCAGCAGCGTAAATAGCGGGGGTACTGGCAATGAGCAGTTCTTC. Amino acids: CASSVNSGGTGNEQFF.

The chain carries TRBV25-1 and TRBJ2-5; 7 nucleotides agree with TRBD1. Per the germline V gene, CDR1 is MGHDK and CDR2 is SYGVNS. The CDR3 loop spans 12 amino acids. Trimming took 7 bases from V and 5 from J; bases not matched to a gene: 4. DNA of the CDR3: TGTGCCAGCAAGGGGGCCGGCGAGACCCAGTACTTC. As protein: CASKGAGETQYF.

The chain employs TRBV4-1 and TRBJ2-2; D ambiguous. Germline V gene lookup returns CDR1 MGHRA and CDR2 YSYEKL. Between the trimmed V and J ends, which lost 6 bases and 8 bases, there was a span of 13 bases. This CDR3 is built from 13 residues. This CDR3 reads CASRSQVSGELFF. The CDR3 nucleotides are TGCGCCAGCAGATCTCAGGTCTCGGGGGAGCTGTTTTTT.

The chain carries TRBV4-3 and TRBJ2-6; D remains ambiguous. Germline V gene data show CDR1 as LGHNA and CDR2 as YSLEER. V lost 5 bases and J lost 0, with 11 bases in between. This CDR3 has 16 amino acids. The CDR3 DNA reads as TGCGCCAGCAGCGAAACGGCAGGCTCTGGGGCCAACGTCCTGACTTTC. Translating it yields CASSETAGSGANVLTF.

This chain uses TRBV12-3 or TRBV12-4 with TRBJ1-1; tentatively, D is TRBD1 (6 bases). The CDR3 is made up of 13 amino acids. The V gene lost 3 bases and the J gene lost 4 bases, with 9 bases spanning the gap. CDR3 nucleotide sequence: TGTGCCAGCAGTTTGGTAGGGGGCACTGAAGCTTTCTTT. Translation: CASSLVGGTEAFF.

This chain links TRBV4-1 with TRBJ1-5, with a weak D call TRBD1 (5 bases). Trimming left V 1 base short and J 5 bases short, with 15 bases between. This CDR3 spans 16 amino acids. Germline CDR1 MGHRA, CDR2 YSYEKL. CDR3 loop: CASSQGQGLGDQPQHF. The CDR3 DNA follows: TGCGCCAGCAGCCAAGGCCAGGGCTTAGGAGATCAGCCCCAGCATTTT.

The chain has TRBV7-9 and TRBJ2-3; TRBD2 agrees at 10 bases. CDR1 is SEHNR, CDR2 FQNEAQ, per germline (reference sequence). This CDR3 region has 16 residues. J gave up 6 bases and V 1 base, and 7 bases lay outside the gene matches. CDR3 bases: TGTGCCAGCAGCTTAGGGGTAGCGGGAGGCGCCGATACGCAGTATTTT. Protein sequence: CASSLGVAGGADTQYF.

The genes are TRBV4-3 and TRBJ2-3; 12 nucleotides align to TRBD2. Germline V gene sequence: CDR1 LGHNA, CDR2 YSLEER. V gave up 3 bases and J gave up 5 bases; unmatched junction bases: 6. CDR3 length equals 16 residues. CDR3 in amino acids: CASSQELAGGEDTQYF. The CDR3 nucleotides are TGCGCCAGCAGCCAGGAACTAGCGGGAGGCGAAGATACGCAGTATTTT.

The V gene is TRBV2, the J gene TRBJ2-1, with 13 nucleotides matching TRBD2. The CDR3 is 15 residues long. From germline, CDR1 is SNHLY and CDR2 FYNNEI. V lost 6 bases and J lost 4; bases outside the gene matches: 3. The CDR3 bases are TGTGCCAGCAGACGGACTAGCGGGAGTTACAATGAGCAGTTCTTC. Its protein is CASRRTSGSYNEQFF.

The V gene is TRBV4-2, the J gene TRBJ1-1; 8 positions agree with TRBD1. V lost 0 bases to trimming and J lost 5 bases; unmatched junction nucleotides: 8. CDR3 length: 16 amino acids. The V gene's germline CDR1 is LGHNA and CDR2 YNFKEQ. DNA of the CDR3: TGTGCCAGCAGCCAAGACGGGAACAGGGGGTATACTGAAGCTTTCTTT. Amino acid sequence: CASSQDGNRGYTEAFF.

This chain links TRBV18 with TRBJ2-3; D unclear. This CDR3 has 13 amino acids. Germline assignment: CDR1 KGHSH and CDR2 LQKENI. Trimming pared 3 bases from V and 3 bases from J, leaving 7 bases between. CDR3: CASSPRLTDTQYF. The CDR3 bases are TGTGCCAGCTCACCCCGACTTACAGATACGCAGTATTTT.

The rearrangement joins TRBV25-1 to TRBJ1-2; tentatively, D is TRBD1 (6 bases). Germline V CDR1 and CDR2: MGHDK, SYGVNS. There are 14 residues in the CDR3. Trimming took 6 bases from V and 8 from J, leaving 19 bases between them. CDR3 sequence reads: CASSLASRQDGYTF. The CDR3 DNA sequence: TGTGCCAGCAGCTTAGCGTCTAGACAGGACGGCTACACCTTC.

The gene calls are TRBV10-2 and TRBJ2-7, with D perhaps matching TRBD2 (6 bases). V gave up 4 bases and J gave up 7 bases, with 11 bases separating them. The CDR3 length is 12 residues. The V gene's germline CDR1 is WSHSY and CDR2 SAAADI. The DNA of the CDR3 is TGCGCCAGCAGTGTGCTAGCGAGGGAGCAGTACTTC. Protein product: CASSVLAREQYF.

This rearrangement joins TRBV5-8 to TRBJ1-5, with 9 bases fitting TRBD1. The germline gives CDR1 SGHTS, CDR2 YDEGEE. The CDR3 runs to 17 residues. J lost 0 bases, V lost 4 bases, and 8 bases had no gene match. CDR3 residues: CASSHHTGGFSNQPQHF. The CDR3 DNA reads TGTGCCAGCAGCCATCACACAGGGGGCTTTAGCAATCAGCCCCAGCATTTT.

The count of this clone is one. The chain carries TRBV6-5 and TRBJ1-6; 12 bases map to TRBD1. Germline lookup yields CDR1 MNHEY and CDR2 SVGAGI. The CDR3 spans 14 residues. V gave up 7 bases and J gave up 7 bases; unmatched junction bases: 2. The CDR3 DNA reads TGTGCCAGCAAGGGGACAGGGGGCAATTCACCCCTCCACTTT. Encoded protein: CASKGTGGNSPLHF.

This rearrangement joins TRBV24-1 to TRBJ2-1; 11 nucleotides line up with TRBD2. The CDR3 runs to 17 residues. Losses at the gene ends were 3 bases for V and 1 base for J; bases not matched to a gene: 4. Looked up from germline, CDR1 is KGHDR and CDR2 is SFDVKD. As DNA, the CDR3 is TGTGCCACCAGTGATACGACTAGCGGGACTTCCTACAATGAGCAGTTCTTC. Translation gives CATSDTTSGTSYNEQFF.

The V gene is TRBV6-2 or TRBV6-3, the J gene TRBJ1-5, with TRBD1 as a possible D gene (5 bases). Trimming cost V 3 bases and J 1 base, with 7 bases left between them. Germline assignment: CDR1 MNHEY and CDR2 SVGEGT. The CDR3 is 14 amino acids. CDR3 DNA: TGTGCCAGCAGTTATGGGGCCAGCAATCAGCCCCAGCATTTT. Translating it yields CASSYGASNQPQHF.

V and J are TRBV19 and TRBJ2-7; 7 bases agree with TRBD1. From germline, CDR1 is LNHDA and CDR2 SQIVND (reference sequence). Losses at the gene ends were 6 bases for V and 7 bases for J; bases not matched to a gene: 6. The CDR3 length is 12 residues. CDR3 coding DNA: TGTGCCAGTAGGACAGGGTCGGGGGAGCAGTACTTC. It translates to CASRTGSGEQYF. Complete variable domain (other parts from reference TRBV19 and TRBJ2-7): DGGITQSPKYLFRKEGQNVTLSCEQNLNHDAMYWYRQDPGQGLRLIYYSQIVNDFQKGDIAEGYSVSREKKESFPLTVTSAQKNPTAFYLCASRTGSGEQYFGPGTRLTVT.

V usage is TRBV2 and J usage is TRBJ2-1; 7 nucleotides line up with TRBD2. Germline CDR1 SNHLY, CDR2 FYNNEI. V lost 11 bases to trimming and J lost 4 bases; unmatched junction nucleotides: 11. This CDR3 region has 14 residues. The CDR3, as DNA: TGTGCCTGCCCGGGGGGAGGAACATACAATGAGCAGTTCTTC. Protein: CACPGGGTYNEQFF.

The V and J genes are TRBV12-3 or TRBV12-4 and TRBJ1-2; 9 bases are shared with TRBD1. J gave up 5 bases and V 6 bases, and 4 bases lay outside the gene matches. The CDR3 runs to 13 residues. As DNA, the CDR3 is TGTGCCAGCAGCCGGGGACAGGGATATGGCTACACCTTC. Translated: CASSRGQGYGYTF.

The chain couples TRBV5-5 to TRBJ2-7, with D possibly being TRBD1 (5 bases). The CDR3 has 14 residues. Germline-derived CDR1 and CDR2 are SGHKS and YYEKEE (reference sequence). Between the trimmed V and J ends, which lost 0 bases and 5 bases, there was a span of 12 bases. DNA for the CDR3: TGTGCCAGCAGCTTGGGAGCAGGGATCAACGAGCAGTACTTC. This gives the protein CASSLGAGINEQYF.

The chain links TRBV6-5 to TRBJ2-2; no firm D call. Germline V gene data show CDR1 as MNHEY and CDR2 as SVGAGI. This CDR3 is built from 14 residues. V gave up 2 bases and J gave up 6 bases, with 10 bases separating them. The CDR3 coding sequence is TGTGCCAGCAGTTACCGTCTGCAGGCCGGGGAGCTGTTTTTT. Its translation is CASSYRLQAGELFF.